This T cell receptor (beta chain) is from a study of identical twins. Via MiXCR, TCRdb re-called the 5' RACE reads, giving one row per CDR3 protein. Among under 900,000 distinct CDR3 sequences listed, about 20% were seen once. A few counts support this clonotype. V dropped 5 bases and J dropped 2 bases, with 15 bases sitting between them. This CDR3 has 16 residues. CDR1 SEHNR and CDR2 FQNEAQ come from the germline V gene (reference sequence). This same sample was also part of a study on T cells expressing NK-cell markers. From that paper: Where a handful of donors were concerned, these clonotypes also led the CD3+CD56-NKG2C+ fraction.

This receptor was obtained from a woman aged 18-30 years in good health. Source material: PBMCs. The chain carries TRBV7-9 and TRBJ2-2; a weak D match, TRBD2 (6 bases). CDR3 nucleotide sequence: TGTGCCAGCAGCCCTGTTGGAGGGAGAAACACCGGGGAGCTGTTTTTT. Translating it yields CASSPVGGRNTGELFF.